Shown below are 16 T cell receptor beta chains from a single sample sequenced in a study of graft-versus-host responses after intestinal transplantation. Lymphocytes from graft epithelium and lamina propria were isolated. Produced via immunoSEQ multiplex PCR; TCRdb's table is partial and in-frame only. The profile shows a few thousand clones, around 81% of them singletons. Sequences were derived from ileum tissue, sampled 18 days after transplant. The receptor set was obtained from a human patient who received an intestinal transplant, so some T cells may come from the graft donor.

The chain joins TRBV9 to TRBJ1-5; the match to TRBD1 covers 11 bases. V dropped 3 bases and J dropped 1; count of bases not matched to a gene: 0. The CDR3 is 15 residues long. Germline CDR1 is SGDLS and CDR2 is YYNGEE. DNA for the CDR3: TGTGCCAGCAGCGGGACAGGGGGCAGCAATCAGCCCCAGCATTTT. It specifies CASSGTGGSNQPQHF.

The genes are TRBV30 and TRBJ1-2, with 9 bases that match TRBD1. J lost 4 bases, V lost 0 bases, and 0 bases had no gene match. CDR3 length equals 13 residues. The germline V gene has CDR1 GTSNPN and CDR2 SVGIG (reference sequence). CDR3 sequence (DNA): TGTGCCTGGAGTGTGGGACAGGGCTATGGCTACACCTTC. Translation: CAWSVGQGYGYTF.

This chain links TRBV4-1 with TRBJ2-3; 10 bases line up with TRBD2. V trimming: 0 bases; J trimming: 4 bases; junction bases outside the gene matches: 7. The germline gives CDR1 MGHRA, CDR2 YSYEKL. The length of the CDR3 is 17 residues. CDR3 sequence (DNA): TGCGCCAGCAGCCAAGACTCCAGCGGGGGGGCCTCAGATACGCAGTATTTT. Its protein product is CASSQDSSGGASDTQYF.

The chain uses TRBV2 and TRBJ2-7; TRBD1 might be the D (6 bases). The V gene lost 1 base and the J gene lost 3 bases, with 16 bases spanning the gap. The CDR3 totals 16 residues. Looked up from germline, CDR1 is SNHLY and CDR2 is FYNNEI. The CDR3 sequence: CASSEDRTGWDYEQYF. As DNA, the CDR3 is TGTGCCAGCAGTGAAGACCGAACAGGGTGGGACTACGAGCAGTACTTC. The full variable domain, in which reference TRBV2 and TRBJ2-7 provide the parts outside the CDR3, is EPEVTQTPSHQVTQMGQEVILRCVPISNHLYFYWYRQILGQKVEFLVSFYNNEISEKSEIFDDQFSVERPDGSNFTLKIRSTKLEDSAMYFCASSEDRTGWDYEQYFGPGTRLTVT.

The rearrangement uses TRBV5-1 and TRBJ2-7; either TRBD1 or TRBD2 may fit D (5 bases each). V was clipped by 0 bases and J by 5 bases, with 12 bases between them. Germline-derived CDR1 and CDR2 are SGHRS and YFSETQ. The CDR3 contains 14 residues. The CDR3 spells CASSLGPGTHEQYF. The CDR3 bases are TGCGCCAGCAGCTTGGGTCCGGGGACCCACGAGCAGTACTTC.

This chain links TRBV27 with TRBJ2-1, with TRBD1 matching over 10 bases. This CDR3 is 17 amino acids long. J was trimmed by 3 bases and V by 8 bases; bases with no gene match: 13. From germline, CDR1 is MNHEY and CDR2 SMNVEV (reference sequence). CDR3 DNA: TGTGCCAGCGGCAGTTGGAGGCGGGACAGGGGCTACAATGAGCAGTTCTTC. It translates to CASGSWRRDRGYNEQFF.

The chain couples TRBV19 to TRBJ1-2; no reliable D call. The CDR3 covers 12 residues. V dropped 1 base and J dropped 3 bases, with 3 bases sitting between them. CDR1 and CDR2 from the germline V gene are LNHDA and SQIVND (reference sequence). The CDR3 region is CASSIGDYGYTF. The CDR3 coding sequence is TGTGCCAGTAGTATAGGGGACTATGGCTACACCTTC.

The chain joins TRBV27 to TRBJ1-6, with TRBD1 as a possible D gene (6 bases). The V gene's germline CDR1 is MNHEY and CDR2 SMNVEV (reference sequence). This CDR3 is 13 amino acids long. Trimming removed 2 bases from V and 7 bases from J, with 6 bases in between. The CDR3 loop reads CASSLGGNSPLHF. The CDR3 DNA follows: TGTGCCAGCAGTTTAGGGGGCAATTCACCCCTCCACTTT.

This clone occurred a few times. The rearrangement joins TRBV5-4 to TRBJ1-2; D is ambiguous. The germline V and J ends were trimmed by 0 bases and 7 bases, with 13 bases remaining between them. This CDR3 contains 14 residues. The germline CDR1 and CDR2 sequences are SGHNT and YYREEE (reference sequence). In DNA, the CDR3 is TGTGCCAGCAGCTTGGCATCGCGAGTGGGTGGCTACACCTTC. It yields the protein CASSLASRVGGYTF.

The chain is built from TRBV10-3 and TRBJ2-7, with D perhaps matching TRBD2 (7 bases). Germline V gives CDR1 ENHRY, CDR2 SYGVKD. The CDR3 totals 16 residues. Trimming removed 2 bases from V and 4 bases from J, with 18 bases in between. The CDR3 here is CAISEAGGLAKYEQYF. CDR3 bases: TGTGCCATCAGTGAGGCCGGGGGGCTAGCCAAATACGAGCAGTACTTC.

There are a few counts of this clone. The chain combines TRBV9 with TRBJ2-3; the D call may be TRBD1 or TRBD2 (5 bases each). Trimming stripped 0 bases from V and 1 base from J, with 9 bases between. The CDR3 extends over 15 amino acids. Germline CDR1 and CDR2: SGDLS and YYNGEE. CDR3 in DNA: TGTGCCAGCAGCGTAGCGGGACCCCGCACAGATACGCAGTATTTT. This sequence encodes CASSVAGPRTDTQYF.

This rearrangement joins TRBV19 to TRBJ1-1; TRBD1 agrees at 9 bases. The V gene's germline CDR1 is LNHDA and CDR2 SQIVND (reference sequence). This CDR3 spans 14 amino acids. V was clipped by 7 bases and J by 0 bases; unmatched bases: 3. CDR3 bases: TGTGCCAGTACCGGGACAGGGTTGAACACTGAAGCTTTCTTT. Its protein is CASTGTGLNTEAFF.

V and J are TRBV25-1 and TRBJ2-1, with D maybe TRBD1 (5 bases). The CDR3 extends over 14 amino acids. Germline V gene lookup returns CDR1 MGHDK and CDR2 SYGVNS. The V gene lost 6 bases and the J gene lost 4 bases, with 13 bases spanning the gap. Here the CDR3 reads CASRERGVYNEQFF. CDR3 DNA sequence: TGTGCCAGCAGGGAAAGGGGTGTATACAATGAGCAGTTCTTC.

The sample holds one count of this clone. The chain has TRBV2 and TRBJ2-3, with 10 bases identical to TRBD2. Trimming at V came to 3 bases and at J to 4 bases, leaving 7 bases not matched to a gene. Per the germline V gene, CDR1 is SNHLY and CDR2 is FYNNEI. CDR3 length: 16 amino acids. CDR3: CASSDRSGGPPDTQYF. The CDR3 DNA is TGTGCCAGCAGTGATCGTAGCGGGGGGCCACCAGATACGCAGTATTTT.

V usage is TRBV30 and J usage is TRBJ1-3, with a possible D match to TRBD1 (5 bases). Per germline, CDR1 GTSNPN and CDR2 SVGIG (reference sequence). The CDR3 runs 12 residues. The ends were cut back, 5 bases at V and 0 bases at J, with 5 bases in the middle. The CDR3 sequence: CAWGHSGNTIYF. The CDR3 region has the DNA TGTGCCTGGGGACACTCTGGAAACACCATATATTTT.

DNA for the CDR3: TGTGCCAGCAGCCGGGAGGATCAGCCCCAGCATTTT. The encoded protein is CASSREDQPQHF. The chain combines TRBV25-1 with TRBJ1-5; D uncertain. Germline V gene sequence: CDR1 MGHDK, CDR2 SYGVNS. V was pared by 6 bases and J by 5 bases, with 8 bases between. The CDR3 is 12 residues long.